The clone carrying this TCR beta chain was seen only a few times. No antigen is known for it. The sample comes from a study of T cells after yellow fever vaccination. Study-level results: A small proportion of clonotypes was detected in both the CD4 and CD8 compartments.

Generation of TCR cDNA used 5'RACE template switching (which added a universal primer site and UMIs). MiXCR, applied by TCRdb to the 5' RACE reads, yields one record per CDR3 protein. The data show under 700,000 distinct CDR3 sequences, less than 20% seen once. Germline CDR1 reads KGHSH; CDR2 reads LQKENI. CDR3 size: 12 residues. Trimming removed 1 base from V and 6 bases from J, with 3 bases in between. The input for sequencing was PBMCs, taken 5 days after the first yellow fever vaccination. This TCR was sampled from a man in his late teens or twenties who received the YFV17D yellow fever vaccine. V is TRBV18 and J is TRBJ2-2; no firm D call. CDR3 sequence: CASSPQSGELFF. CDR3 nucleotides: TGTGCCAGCTCACCACAATCCGGGGAGCTGTTTTTT. The whole variable domain, filled in from reference TRBV18 and TRBJ2-2, reads NAGVMQNPRHLVRRRGQEARLRCSPMKGHSHVYWYRQLPEEGLKFMVYLQKENIIDESGMPKERFSAEFPKEGPSILRIQQVVRGDSAAYFCASSPQSGELFFGEGSRLTVL.